This T cell receptor (beta chain) was recorded in a study of control samples from healthy donors and cancer patients. Profiling relied on immunoSEQ multiplex PCR, and the TCRdb table lists in-frame clones only, not all of them. The table has 260,000 or so clones, roughly 87% seen once. Material: PBMCs. The TCR was taken from a woman aged 60-70 years with lung cancer.

The CDR3 region has the DNA TGTGCCAGCAGCCCAGACCCTTCTTCACCCCTCCACTTT. As protein: CASSPDPSSPLHF. This sequence joins TRBV11-3 and TRBJ1-6; D uncertain. Germline V gene data show CDR1 as SGHNT and CDR2 as YENEEA. This CDR3 comprises 13 residues. The germline V and J ends were trimmed by 5 bases and 9 bases, with 11 bases remaining between them. Together with reference TRBV11-3 and TRBJ1-6, the CDR3 gives the full variable domain: EAGVVQSPRYKIIEKKQPVAFWCNPISGHNTLYWYLQNLGQGPELLIRYENEEAVDDSQLPKDRFSAERLKGVDSTLKIQPAELGDSAVYLCASSPDPSSPLHFGNGTRLTVT.